This T cell receptor (beta chain) emerged from a study of beta chain features in type 1 diabetes. Study-wide context: Patient and healthy donor groups were alike in age, gender and cell yields. Study-wide results and limits: Naive, central memory and Treg TCRB repertoires appeared more alike in patients than in healthy donors.

With respect to this clone: No antigen is known for it. Within the sample, other DNA sequences also encode this same CDR3.

Every bit of the isolated RNA underwent reverse transcription, so sequencing read expressed TCRB transcripts. Sequenced by immunoSEQ multiplex PCR; TCRdb stores in-frame clones only, minus some. The sample lists 970,000 or so clones, roughly 15% occurring once. From germline, CDR1 is SNHLY and CDR2 FYNNEI. The CDR3 loop spans 14 amino acids. The V gene end was trimmed by 6 bases and the J gene end by 1 base; junction bases not matched to a gene: 0. On average, the one heparinised blood draw given by each donor was 90 to 150 mL. The specimen was naive CD4+ T cells from blood. This sequence was found in a woman under 30 in good health. The chain has TRBV2 and TRBJ2-1, with TRBD2 identical over 10 bases. The DNA of the CDR3 is TGTGCCAGCAGGGGACTAGCGTCCTACAATGAGCAGTTCTTC. Translating it yields CASRGLASYNEQFF.